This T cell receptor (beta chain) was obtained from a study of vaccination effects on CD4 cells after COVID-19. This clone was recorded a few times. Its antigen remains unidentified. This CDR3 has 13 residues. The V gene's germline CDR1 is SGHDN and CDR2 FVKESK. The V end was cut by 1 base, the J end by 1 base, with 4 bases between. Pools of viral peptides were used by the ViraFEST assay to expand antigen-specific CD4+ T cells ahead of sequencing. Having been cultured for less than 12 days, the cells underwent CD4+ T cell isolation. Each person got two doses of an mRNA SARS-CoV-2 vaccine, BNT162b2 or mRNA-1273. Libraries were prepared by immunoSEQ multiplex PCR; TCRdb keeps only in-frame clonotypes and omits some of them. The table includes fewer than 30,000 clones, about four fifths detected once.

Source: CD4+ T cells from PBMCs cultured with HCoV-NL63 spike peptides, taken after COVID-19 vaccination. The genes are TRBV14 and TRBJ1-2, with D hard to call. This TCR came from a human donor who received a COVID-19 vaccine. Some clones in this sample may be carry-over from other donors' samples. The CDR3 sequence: CASSQVINYGYTF. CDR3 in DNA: TGTGCCAGCAGCCAAGTCATTAACTATGGCTACACCTTC.